The 13 T cell receptor beta chains reported below all come from one sample, sequenced in a study of shared clonotypes between healthy human individuals. Clones were read by immunoSEQ multiplex PCR, and TCRdb kept only the in-frame ones, dropping some. Altogether 850,000 to 1,200,000 clones are present, about 77% being singletons, with the ten largest covering approximately 1.5%. The specimen sequenced was memory CD4+ T cells sorted from blood. Subset specified: CD45RA-negative fraction. All receptors come from a man younger than 35 in good health.

Concerning this clone itself: Distinct nucleotide sequences in the sample also encode this CDR3. The chain couples TRBV2 to TRBJ2-6, with D perhaps matching TRBD1 or TRBD2 (5 bases each). V lost 6 bases and J lost 4, with 10 bases in between. This CDR3 spans 14 amino acids. Germline CDR1 and CDR2: SNHLY and FYNNEI. In DNA form, the CDR3 reads TGTGCCAGCAGGCAAGGGACCGGGGCCAACGTCCTGACTTTC. Translating gives CASRQGTGANVLTF.

V is TRBV6-5 and J is TRBJ1-1; no definite D call. V shed 5 bases and J shed 0 bases, with 7 bases lying between them. The CDR3 sequence is 13 residues long. Looked up from germline, CDR1 is MNHEY and CDR2 is SVGAGI. This CDR3 reads CASSTSMNTEAFF. The CDR3, as DNA: TGTGCCAGCAGTACATCTATGAACACTGAAGCTTTCTTT.

The V call is TRBV7-2, the J call TRBJ2-1, with TRBD2 matching over 8 bases. Germline loops: CDR1 SGHTA, CDR2 FQGNSA. Germline trimming cut 5 bases from V and 3 bases from J; bases unmatched to any gene: 9. The CDR3 is made up of 16 amino acids. CDR3 bases: TGTGCCAGCAGCCCCCCCCCAGCGGGAGTCTACAATGAGCAGTTCTTC. Its translation is CASSPPPAGVYNEQFF. The whole variable domain, filled in from reference TRBV7-2 and TRBJ2-1, reads GAGVSQSPSNKVTEKGKDVELRCDPISGHTALYWYRQSLGQGLEFLIYFQGNSAPDKSGLPSDRFSAERTGGSVSTLTIQRTQQEDSAVYLCASSPPPAGVYNEQFFGPGTRLTVL.

J is TRBJ1-5 and V is TRBV9; D is unclear. Trimming took 2 bases from V and 2 from J, leaving 11 bases between them. Germline-derived CDR1 and CDR2 are SGDLS and YYNGEE. CDR3 size: 15 residues. The CDR3 nucleotides read TGTGCCAGCAGCGTTGGACCTTGGGGCAATCAGCCCCAGCATTTT. Translation gives CASSVGPWGNQPQHF.

This sequence joins TRBV6-5 and TRBJ2-7; D tentatively fits TRBD1 or TRBD2 (5 bases each). The V end lost 5 bases, the J end lost 7 bases, and 21 bases lay between the germline ends. This CDR3 has 15 amino acids. Germline-derived CDR1 and CDR2 are MNHEY and SVGAGI. CDR3 in amino acids: CASSRDRWSLREQYF. The DNA of the CDR3 is TGTGCCAGCAGTCGGGACCGATGGTCCCTCCGGGAGCAGTACTTC.

The chain carries TRBV5-1 and TRBJ1-1; unclear D gene. Germline CDR1 SGHRS, CDR2 YFSETQ. The CDR3 has 14 residues. Trimming removed 1 base from V and 3 bases from J, with 10 bases in between. This CDR3 reads CASSLRQRYTEAFF. The DNA for the CDR3 is TGCGCCAGCAGCTTGAGGCAACGGTACACTGAAGCTTTCTTT.

Points on this clone: The sample carries other DNA sequences with the same CDR3. The V and J genes are TRBV7-9 and TRBJ1-5; D unresolved. Germline CDR1 SEHNR, CDR2 FQNEAQ (reference sequence). CDR3 size: 15 residues. The V and J ends lost 0 bases and 1 base respectively, with 7 bases between them. The CDR3 DNA is TGTGCCAGCAGCTTAGCTGGAGGCAGCAATCAGCCCCAGCATTTT. This translates into CASSLAGGSNQPQHF.

The chain uses TRBV10-3 and TRBJ2-3; D unclear. CDR1 and CDR2 from the germline V gene are ENHRY and SYGVKD. The V gene lost 10 bases and the J gene lost 1 base, with 9 bases spanning the gap. This CDR3 has 12 amino acids. The CDR3 loop is CATSRGTDTQYF. The DNA of the CDR3 is TGTGCCACCTCAAGGGGCACAGATACGCAGTATTTT.

This clone was recorded a few times. In nucleotides, the CDR3 is TGCGCCAGCAGCCACCTCATGGTGAGGGCTCCCAGCCTCAATCAGCCCCAGCATTTT. Encoded protein: CASSHLMVRAPSLNQPQHF. The J gene is TRBJ1-5, the V gene TRBV4-1, with D unresolved. Trimming cost V 3 bases and J 3 bases, with 24 bases left between them. The CDR3 contains 19 residues. From germline, CDR1 is MGHRA and CDR2 YSYEKL.

The V call is TRBV18, the J call TRBJ2-7, with TRBD1 as a possible D gene (6 bases). V shed 2 bases and J shed 7 bases, with 18 bases lying between them. CDR1 is KGHSH and CDR2 is LQKENI in the germline V gene. The CDR3 is 15 residues long. This chain's CDR3 is CASSPTLTGYREQYF. The CDR3 DNA reads as TGTGCCAGCTCACCAACTCTTACAGGGTATAGGGAGCAGTACTTC.

This chain uses TRBV4-3 with TRBJ2-3, with TRBD2 matching 8 bases. Germline lookup yields CDR1 LGHNA and CDR2 YSLEER. CDR3 length: 15 amino acids. V shed 5 bases, J shed 0 bases, and the junction held 4 bases outside the gene matches. The CDR3 protein is CASSLAGSSTDTQYF. Written as DNA, the CDR3 is TGCGCCAGCAGCTTAGCGGGATCGAGCACAGATACGCAGTATTTT.

The J gene is TRBJ2-7, the V gene TRBV18; the D gene could be TRBD1 or TRBD2 (5 bases each). CDR1 and CDR2 (germline): KGHSH, LQKENI. V gave up 3 bases and J gave up 4 bases, with 10 bases separating them. This CDR3 has 13 residues. CDR3 amino acids: CASSPGTLYEQYF. CDR3 coding DNA: TGTGCCAGCTCACCCGGGACGTTGTACGAGCAGTACTTC.

This clone was counted a few times. This rearrangement joins TRBV6-1 to TRBJ1-5, with 7 bases lining up with TRBD1. Per germline, CDR1 MNHNS and CDR2 SASEGT. Trimming cost V 8 bases and J 0 bases; bases outside gene matches: 4. The CDR3 totals 14 residues. The chain's CDR3 is CASGQANSNQPQHF. Here the CDR3 DNA reads TGTGCCAGCGGACAGGCGAATAGCAATCAGCCCCAGCATTTT.